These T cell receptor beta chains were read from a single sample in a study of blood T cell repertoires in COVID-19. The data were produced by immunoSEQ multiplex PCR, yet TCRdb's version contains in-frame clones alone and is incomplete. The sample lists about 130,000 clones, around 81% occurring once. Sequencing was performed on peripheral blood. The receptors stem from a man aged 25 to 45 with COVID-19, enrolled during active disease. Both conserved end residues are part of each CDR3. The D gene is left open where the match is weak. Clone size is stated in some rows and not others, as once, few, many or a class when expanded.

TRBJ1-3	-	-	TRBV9	CASSVSSGGRNTIYF	TGTGCCAGCAGCGTATCGTCGGGGGGAAGGAACACCATATATTTT
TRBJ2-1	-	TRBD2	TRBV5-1	CASSLLAGGLGNEQFF	TGCGCCAGCAGCTTACTAGCGGGAGGGCTGGGCAATGAGCAGTTCTTC
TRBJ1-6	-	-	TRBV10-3	CAISEEGGSPLHF	TGTGCCATCAGTGAGGAGGGAGGCTCACCCCTCCACTTT
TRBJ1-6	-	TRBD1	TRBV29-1	CSVTGTENNSPLHF	TGCAGCGTCACCGGGACAGAGAATAATTCACCCCTCCACTTT
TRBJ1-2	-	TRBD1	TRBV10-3	CAISDPGTGGYGYTF	TGTGCCATCAGTGACCCCGGAACAGGGGGCTATGGCTACACCTTC
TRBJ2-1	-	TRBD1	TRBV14	CASSQDRDRGPYNEQFF	TGTGCCAGCAGCCAAGATAGGGACAGGGGGCCCTACAATGAGCAGTTCTTC
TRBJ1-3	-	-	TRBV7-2	CASSLGGPGNTIYF	TGTGCCAGCAGCTTAGGGGGGCCTGGAAACACCATATATTTT
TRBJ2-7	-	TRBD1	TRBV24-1	CATSPGQNYEQYF	TGTGCCACCAGTCCGGGACAGAACTACGAGCAGTACTTC
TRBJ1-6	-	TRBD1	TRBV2	CASSEAGGNSPLHF	TGTGCCAGCAGTGAGGCAGGGGGAAATTCACCCCTCCACTTT
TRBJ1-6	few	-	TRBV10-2	CASRQQVMGSPLHF	TGCGCCAGCAGACAACAGGTGATGGGATCACCCCTCCACTTT
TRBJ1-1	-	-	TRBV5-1	CASSLAGVTEAFF	TGCGCCAGCAGCTTGGCGGGGGTCACTGAAGCTTTCTTT
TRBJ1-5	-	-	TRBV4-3	CASSLGQNQPQHF	TGCGCCAGCAGCCTCGGACAGAATCAGCCCCAGCATTTT
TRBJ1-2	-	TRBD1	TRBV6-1	CASSEMGQGYGYTF	TGTGCCAGCAGTGAAATGGGACAGGGGTATGGCTACACCTTC
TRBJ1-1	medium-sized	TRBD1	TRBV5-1	CASSGQGVAEAFF	TGCGCCAGCAGCGGGCAGGGGGTAGCTGAAGCTTTCTTT
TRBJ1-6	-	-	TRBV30	CAWSRPQGNSPLHF	TGTGCCTGGAGCCGACCCCAGGGGAATTCACCCCTCCACTTT
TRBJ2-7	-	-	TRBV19	CASSLRGSHFYEQYF	TGTGCCAGTAGTCTCAGGGGATCCCACTTCTACGAGCAGTACTTC